This T cell receptor (beta chain) came from a study of ipilimumab plus nivolumab after autologous stem cell transplantation. As for the study in general: Median doses per patient: four to six ipilimumab, about 8 nivolumab. The DLBCL cohort had primary refractory and relapsed disease, with 18-month progression-free survival of roughly 85% and 28%.

Remarks on this clone: Its antigen remains unknown.

The study, taken as a whole, reports: Authors suggest TCR repertoire, Treg phenotype and gut microbiota support further study.

Patients got ipilimumab 1 mg/kg beginning 14 to 28 days post-transplant. Sequencing was performed with immunoSEQ multiplex PCR; in TCRdb, only in-frame clones are kept and a portion is missing. The sample carries 77,000 or so clones, 75% to 85% recorded once. Trimming removed 5 bases from V and 0 bases from J, with 10 bases in between. CDR3 length: 14 residues. Germline V gives CDR1 SGHTA, CDR2 FQGNSA. This chain connects TRBV7-2 to TRBJ1-1; D unclear. The sequence derives from a male donor with diffuse large B-cell lymphoma. This sample comprised PBMCs, obtained in a trial of ipilimumab plus nivolumab as post-transplant consolidation. The CDR3 sequence is CASSPQVVNTEAFF. The CDR3 DNA sequence: TGTGCCAGCAGCCCGCAGGTCGTGAACACTGAAGCTTTCTTT.